This TCR beta chain appears in the sequencing data of a study of T cells after yellow fever vaccination. Study conclusions and caveats: Peaking faster, on day 5 versus 15, the secondary response was nonetheless weaker.

This clonotype was recorded a few times. Its matching antigen is unknown. TCRdb used MiXCR to reprocess the 5' RACE reads, holding one entry per CDR3 protein. The data hold 450,000 to 550,000 distinct CDR3 sequences, with 20% to 25% observed a single time. The CDR3 extends over 15 amino acids. The J segment lost 3 bases and the V segment lost 9 bases, leaving 10 bases of the junction unmatched. Per the germline V gene, CDR1 is SEHNR and CDR2 is FQNEAQ (reference sequence). The receptor was isolated from a man between 18 and 35 years old who received the YFV17D yellow fever vaccine. The chain has TRBV7-9 and TRBJ2-7, with 11 bases fitting TRBD2. Specimen: PBMCs, collected roughly 20 days after the first yellow fever vaccination. The CDR3 protein is CASGPGTSGNYEQYF. The CDR3 nucleotides read TGTGCCAGTGGGCCAGGGACTAGCGGAAACTACGAGCAGTACTTC.